These 16 T cell receptor beta chains came from one sample sequenced in a study of blood T cell repertoires in COVID-19. Sequencing used immunoSEQ multiplex PCR; TCRdb keeps in-frame clones, though not all of them. The data show over 150,000 clones, approximately 86% seen once. Source material: PBMCs or T cells enriched from blood (not recorded which). These receptors originate from a woman aged 25 to 39 who had recovered from COVID-19.

The chain's CDR3 is CASSLAGVPAKNIQYF. DNA of the CDR3: TGTGCCAGCAGCTTAGCTGGCGTCCCAGCGAAAAACATTCAGTACTTC. The chain has TRBV7-9 and TRBJ2-4; D gene ambiguous. Trimming cost V 0 bases and J 4 bases, with 13 bases left between them. The V gene's germline CDR1 is SEHNR and CDR2 FQNEAQ (reference sequence). The CDR3 is made up of 16 amino acids.

The V gene is TRBV12-3 or TRBV12-4, the J gene TRBJ1-2; D gene uncertain. CDR3 length equals 10 residues. Trimming removed 3 bases from V and 10 bases from J, with 6 bases in between. The CDR3 bases are TGTGCCAGCAGTTTGGGCGCCTACACCTTC. It specifies CASSLGAYTF.

This chain joins TRBV29-1 and TRBJ1-1; TRBD1 matches 10 bases. Germline CDR1 reads SQVTM; CDR2 reads ANQGSEA. Trimming at V came to 3 bases and at J to 4 bases, leaving 2 bases not matched to a gene. The CDR3 spans 13 residues. CDR3: CSVEDRGSTEAFF. The DNA for the CDR3 is TGCAGCGTTGAGGACAGGGGGAGCACTGAAGCTTTCTTT.

V is TRBV9 and J is TRBJ2-7, with 10 positions matching TRBD1. Germline-derived CDR1 and CDR2 are SGDLS and YYNGEE. The CDR3 spans 15 residues. Germline trimming cut 4 bases from V and 4 bases from J; bases unmatched to any gene: 8. CDR3 region: CASSPRGDRGYEQYF. The CDR3 DNA is TGTGCCAGCAGCCCACGGGGGGACAGGGGATACGAGCAGTACTTC.

The chain employs TRBV7-2 and TRBJ1-2; D ambiguous. The CDR3 extends over 13 amino acids. CDR1 is SGHTA and CDR2 is FQGNSA in the germline V gene. Deletions cut 7 bases from V and 3 bases from J, with 12 bases between. CDR3 sequence: CASKENPYYGYTF. Here the CDR3 DNA reads TGTGCCAGCAAAGAGAATCCATACTATGGCTACACCTTC.

The chain employs TRBV6-5 and TRBJ2-7; no firm D call. This CDR3 region has 14 residues. The germline V and J ends were trimmed by 4 bases and 6 bases, with 16 bases remaining between them. The V gene's germline CDR1 is MNHEY and CDR2 SVGAGI. The CDR3, as DNA: TGTGCCAGCAGTTCAATGTACAGATCCAGCGAGCAGTACTTC. Encoded protein: CASSSMYRSSEQYF.

The gene calls are TRBV4-3 and TRBJ2-4; 10 bases align to TRBD1. V lost 0 bases to trimming and J lost 6 bases; unmatched junction nucleotides: 5. This CDR3 has 16 amino acids. Germline lookup yields CDR1 LGHNA and CDR2 YSLEER. In nucleotides, the CDR3 is TGCGCCAGCAGCCAAGACCCGGGACAGGGGTCAAACATTCAGTACTTC. Protein sequence: CASSQDPGQGSNIQYF.

This clone is a singleton in its sample. J is TRBJ2-7 and V is TRBV2; 10 positions match TRBD1. V gave up 7 bases and J gave up 5 bases; unmatched junction bases: 11. Germline CDR1 and CDR2: SNHLY and FYNNEI. The CDR3 is made up of 15 amino acids. The CDR3 DNA follows: TGTGCCAGCAAGAGGGGACAGGGGTATCTCCACGAGCAGTACTTC. Residues: CASKRGQGYLHEQYF. The full variable domain, in which reference TRBV2 and TRBJ2-7 provide the parts outside the CDR3, is EPEVTQTPSHQVTQMGQEVILRCVPISNHLYFYWYRQILGQKVEFLVSFYNNEISEKSEIFDDQFSVERPDGSNFTLKIRSTKLEDSAMYFCASKRGQGYLHEQYFGPGTRLTVT.

This sequence joins TRBV9 and TRBJ2-2; D uncertain. The CDR3 has 16 residues. The V end was cut by 4 bases, the J end by 5 bases, with 18 bases between. The germline V gene encodes CDR1 SGDLS and CDR2 YYNGEE. This CDR3 reads CASSPAGFALTGELFF. The CDR3 DNA follows: TGTGCCAGCAGCCCGGCCGGGTTTGCTCTGACCGGGGAGCTGTTTTTT.

The chain employs TRBV4-3 and TRBJ1-4; a weak D match, TRBD1 (5 bases). The germline V gene encodes CDR1 LGHNA and CDR2 YSLEER. The CDR3 totals 15 residues. Trimming pared 1 base from V and 4 bases from J, leaving 10 bases between. CDR3 DNA: TGCGCCAGCAGCCAAGGACAGATTAATAATGAAAAACTGTTTTTT. Translating it yields CASSQGQINNEKLFF.

For the CDR3, the DNA is TGTGCCATCAGTGAGTCGTTGGGAGGCGTGGAGCCTTTCTTT. As protein: CAISESLGGVEPFF. The chain combines TRBV10-3 with TRBJ1-1; D unclear. Germline lookup yields CDR1 ENHRY and CDR2 SYGVKD. V was clipped by 0 bases and J by 12 bases, with 17 bases between them. The CDR3 consists of 14 residues.

The gene calls are TRBV5-1 and TRBJ2-5; no firm D call. The CDR3 runs to 14 residues. V shed 5 bases and J shed 3 bases, with 14 bases lying between them. The germline V gene encodes CDR1 SGHRS and CDR2 YFSETQ. CDR3 in amino acids: CASSLNSAEETQYF. CDR3 nucleotide sequence: TGCGCCAGCAGTCTAAACTCGGCGGAAGAGACCCAGTACTTC.

This chain uses TRBV10-3 with TRBJ2-3, with D maybe TRBD2 (5 bases). Germline values: CDR1 ENHRY, CDR2 SYGVKD. V was shortened by 4 bases and J by 1 base, with 15 bases between the two germline ends. This CDR3 comprises 16 residues. The CDR3 region is CAISAWETRRTDTQYF. In nucleotides, the CDR3 is TGTGCCATCAGTGCGTGGGAGACTCGACGCACAGATACGCAGTATTTT.

The rearrangement uses TRBV5-1 and TRBJ2-7, with TRBD1 matching 7 bases. From germline, CDR1 is SGHRS and CDR2 YFSETQ. V lost 3 bases and J lost 10; bases outside the gene matches: 4. CDR3 length equals 11 residues. The CDR3 nucleotides are TGCGCCAGCAGCTCCACAGGGGTTCAGTACTTC. Translation: CASSSTGVQYF.

The V call is TRBV30, the J call TRBJ2-2; 7 nucleotides align to TRBD2. The CDR3 is 16 amino acids. Germline-derived CDR1 and CDR2 are GTSNPN and SVGIG (reference sequence). V lost 7 bases to trimming and J lost 4 bases; unmatched junction nucleotides: 15. CDR3 in amino acids: CASPGTTSLGTGELFF. The DNA of the CDR3 is TGTGCCTCCCCCGGGACTACCTCTCTAGGCACCGGGGAGCTGTTTTTT.

This clone was counted a single time. V usage is TRBV6-5 and J usage is TRBJ2-5; no reliable D call. V lost 4 bases to trimming and J lost 5 bases, with 5 bases between them. The CDR3 spans 11 residues. Germline V gene lookup returns CDR1 MNHEY and CDR2 SVGAGI. The CDR3 loop is CASSSGETQYF. The CDR3 DNA reads TGTGCCAGCAGTTCGGGTGAGACCCAGTACTTC.